This T cell receptor (beta chain) comes out of a study of technical replicates of blood from a few donors. Profiled with immunoSEQ multiplex PCR; TCRdb holds only in-frame clones, not every one. The sample gives more than 65,000 clones, under 98% of which show up once; about 0.3% is in the top ten. Germline V lookup: CDR1 MDHEN, CDR2 SYDVKM. This CDR3 has 17 residues. V dropped 5 bases and J dropped 0; count of bases not matched to a gene: 6. The chain employs TRBV28 and TRBJ2-1, with TRBD2 matching 11 bases. Material: T cells isolated from PBMCs. This clonotype was sampled from a human donor in good health. This CDR3 reads CASSPIAGGPSYNEQFF. The CDR3 DNA reads as TGTGCCAGCAGTCCAATAGCGGGAGGGCCCTCCTACAATGAGCAGTTCTTC.